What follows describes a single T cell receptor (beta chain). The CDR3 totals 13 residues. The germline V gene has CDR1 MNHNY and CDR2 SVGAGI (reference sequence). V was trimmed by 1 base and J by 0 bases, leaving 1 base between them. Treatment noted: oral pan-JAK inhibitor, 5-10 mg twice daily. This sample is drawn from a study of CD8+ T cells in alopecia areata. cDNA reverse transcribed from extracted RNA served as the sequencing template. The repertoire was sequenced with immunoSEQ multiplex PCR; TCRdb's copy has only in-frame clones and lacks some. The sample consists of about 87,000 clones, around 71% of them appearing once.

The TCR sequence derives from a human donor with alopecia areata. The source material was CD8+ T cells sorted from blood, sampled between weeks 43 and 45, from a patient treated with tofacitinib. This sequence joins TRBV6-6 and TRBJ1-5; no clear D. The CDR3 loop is CASSYYSNQPQHF. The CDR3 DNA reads TGTGCCAGCAGTTACTATAGCAATCAGCCCCAGCATTTT.